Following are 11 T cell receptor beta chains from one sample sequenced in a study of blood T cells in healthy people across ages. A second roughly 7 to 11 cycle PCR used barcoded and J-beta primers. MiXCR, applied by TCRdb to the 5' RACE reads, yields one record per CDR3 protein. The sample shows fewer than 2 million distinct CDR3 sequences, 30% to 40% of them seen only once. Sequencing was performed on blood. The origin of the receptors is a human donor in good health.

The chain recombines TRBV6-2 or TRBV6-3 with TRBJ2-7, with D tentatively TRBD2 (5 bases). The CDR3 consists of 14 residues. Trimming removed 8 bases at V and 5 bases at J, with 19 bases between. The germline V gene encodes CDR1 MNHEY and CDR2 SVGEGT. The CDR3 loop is CASDSSGSIHEQYF. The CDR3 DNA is TGTGCCAGCGATTCCTCGGGAAGCATCCACGAGCAGTACTTC.

Here the CDR3 reads CASSLRTVPGYEQYF. The CDR3 DNA follows: TGCGCCAGCAGCTTGCGGACAGTCCCGGGGTACGAGCAGTACTTC. The V and J genes are TRBV5-1 and TRBJ2-7; tentatively, D is TRBD1 (6 bases). Germline V gene data show CDR1 as SGHRS and CDR2 as YFSETQ. This CDR3 contains 15 residues. Trimming left V 1 base short and J 4 bases short, with 15 bases between.

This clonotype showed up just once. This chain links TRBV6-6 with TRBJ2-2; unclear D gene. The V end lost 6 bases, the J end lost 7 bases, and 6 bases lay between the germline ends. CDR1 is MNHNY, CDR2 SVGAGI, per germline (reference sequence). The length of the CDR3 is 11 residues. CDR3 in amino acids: CASRVDGELFF. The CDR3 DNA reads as TGTGCCAGCAGGGTAGACGGGGAGCTGTTTTTT.

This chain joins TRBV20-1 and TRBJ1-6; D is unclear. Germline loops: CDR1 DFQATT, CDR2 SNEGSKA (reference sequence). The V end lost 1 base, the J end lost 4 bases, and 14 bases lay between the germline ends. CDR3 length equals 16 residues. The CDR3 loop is CSARAPTRVYNSPLHF. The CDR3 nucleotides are TGCAGTGCTAGAGCCCCGACTAGAGTTTATAATTCACCCCTCCACTTT.

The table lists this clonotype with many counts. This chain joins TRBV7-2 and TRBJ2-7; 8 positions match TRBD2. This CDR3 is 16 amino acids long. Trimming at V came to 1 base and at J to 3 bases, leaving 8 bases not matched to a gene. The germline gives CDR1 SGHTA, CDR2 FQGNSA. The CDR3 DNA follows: TGTGCCAGCAGCTTAGTCCCGGGACTAGGGGTCTACGAGCAGTACTTC. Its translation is CASSLVPGLGVYEQYF.

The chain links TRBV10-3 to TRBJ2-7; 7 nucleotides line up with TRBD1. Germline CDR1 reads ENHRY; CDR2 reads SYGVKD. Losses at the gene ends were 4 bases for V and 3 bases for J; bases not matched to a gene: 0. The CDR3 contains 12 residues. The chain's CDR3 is CAISGQGYEQYF. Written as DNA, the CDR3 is TGTGCCATCAGTGGACAGGGCTACGAGCAGTACTTC.

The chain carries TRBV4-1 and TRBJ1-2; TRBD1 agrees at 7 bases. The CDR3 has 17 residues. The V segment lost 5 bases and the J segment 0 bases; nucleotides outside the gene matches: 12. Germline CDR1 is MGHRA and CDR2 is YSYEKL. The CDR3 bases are TGCGCCAGCAGCGCTTTCCCGGGACAGACAGCTAACTATGGCTACACCTTC. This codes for CASSAFPGQTANYGYTF.

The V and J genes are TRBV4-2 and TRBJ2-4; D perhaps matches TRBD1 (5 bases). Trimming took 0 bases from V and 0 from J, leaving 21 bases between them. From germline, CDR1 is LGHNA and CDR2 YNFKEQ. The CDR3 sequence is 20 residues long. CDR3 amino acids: CASSQDATDRQYLAKNIQYF. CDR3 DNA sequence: TGTGCCAGCAGCCAAGATGCCACCGACCGACAGTATCTAGCCAAAAACATTCAGTACTTC.

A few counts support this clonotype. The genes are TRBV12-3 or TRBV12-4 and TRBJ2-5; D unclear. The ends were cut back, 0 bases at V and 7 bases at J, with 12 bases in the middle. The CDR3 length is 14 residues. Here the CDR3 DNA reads TGTGCCAGCAGTTTAGCGCGAGGTTATGTGACCCAGTACTTC. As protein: CASSLARGYVTQYF.

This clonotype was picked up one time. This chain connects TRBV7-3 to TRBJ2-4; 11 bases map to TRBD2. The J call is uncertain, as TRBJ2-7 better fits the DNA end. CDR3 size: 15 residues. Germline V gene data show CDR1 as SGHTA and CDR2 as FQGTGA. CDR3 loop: CASSPSTSGEYEQYF. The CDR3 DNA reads TGTGCCAGCAGCCCTTCGACTAGCGGGGAATACGAGCAGTACTTC.

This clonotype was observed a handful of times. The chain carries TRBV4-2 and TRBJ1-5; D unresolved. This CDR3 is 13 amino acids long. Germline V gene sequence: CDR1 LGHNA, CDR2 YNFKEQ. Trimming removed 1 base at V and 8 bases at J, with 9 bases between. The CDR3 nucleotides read TGTGCCAGCAGCCAAGGTAGTAAGGAGCCCCAGCATTTT. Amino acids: CASSQGSKEPQHF.